The present T cell receptor (beta chain) was sequenced within a study of blood T cell repertoires in COVID-19. Study summary: Acute-phase and convalescent COVID-19 samples originated in the United States, Italy and Spain. The cDNA or gDNA used as material had been derived from T cells, B-cell-depleted T cells, or PBMCs.

Authors' data handling: Estimates of nucleated cell counts were drawn from the amplification of reference gene primers. Assay: immunoSEQ multiplex PCR; the TCRdb copy retains only in-frame clones and omits some. D and trimming come from the DNA, and the V and J calls and clone size come from that table. The sample shows roughly 230,000 clones, 85% to 90% of them seen only once. Germline V gene lookup returns CDR1 MGHRA and CDR2 YSYEKL. The CDR3 length is 13 residues. Trimming removed 1 base at V and 6 bases at J, with 10 bases between. In Seattle, patients joined the study during active infection and were tracked longitudinally.

The V and J genes are TRBV4-1 and TRBJ2-7; D unresolved. This clonotype was obtained from a woman aged 55-70 years with COVID-19, enrolled during active disease. Sequencing was performed on peripheral blood. Here the CDR3 reads CASSQVGFGEQYF. The DNA for the CDR3 is TGCGCCAGCAGCCAAGTCGGGTTTGGCGAGCAGTACTTC.